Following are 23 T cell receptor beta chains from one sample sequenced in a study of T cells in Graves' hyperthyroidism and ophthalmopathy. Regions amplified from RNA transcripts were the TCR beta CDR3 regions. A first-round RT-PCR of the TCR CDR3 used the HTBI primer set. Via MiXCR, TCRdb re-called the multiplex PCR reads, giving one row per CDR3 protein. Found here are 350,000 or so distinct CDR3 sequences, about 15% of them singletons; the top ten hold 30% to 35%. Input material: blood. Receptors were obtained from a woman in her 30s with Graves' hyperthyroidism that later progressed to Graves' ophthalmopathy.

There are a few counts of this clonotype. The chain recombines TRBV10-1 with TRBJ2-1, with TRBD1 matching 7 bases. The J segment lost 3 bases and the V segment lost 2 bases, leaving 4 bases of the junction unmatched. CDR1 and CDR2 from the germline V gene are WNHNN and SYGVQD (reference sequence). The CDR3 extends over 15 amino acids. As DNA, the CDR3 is TGCGCCAGCAGTGAGCGGACAGGTTACTACAATGAGCAGTTCTTC. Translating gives CASSERTGYYNEQFF.

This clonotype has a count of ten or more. In DNA form, the CDR3 reads TGCAGTGCTAGAGGACAGGGGCTATGGGCTGAAGCTTTCTTT. This sequence encodes CSARGQGLWAEAFF. This rearrangement joins TRBV20-1 to TRBJ1-1; 8 positions match TRBD1. The CDR3 spans 14 residues. The germline CDR1 and CDR2 sequences are DFQATT and SNEGSKA (reference sequence). V was pared by 1 base and J by 6 bases, with 7 bases of the junction left unmatched.

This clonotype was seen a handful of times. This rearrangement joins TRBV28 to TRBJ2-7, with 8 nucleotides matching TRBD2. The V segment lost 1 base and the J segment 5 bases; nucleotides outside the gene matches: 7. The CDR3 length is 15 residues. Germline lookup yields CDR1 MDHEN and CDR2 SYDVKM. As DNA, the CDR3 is TGTGCCAGCAGTTTATACGGGGGGGGGTTCGACGAGCAGTACTTC. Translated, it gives CASSLYGGGFDEQYF.

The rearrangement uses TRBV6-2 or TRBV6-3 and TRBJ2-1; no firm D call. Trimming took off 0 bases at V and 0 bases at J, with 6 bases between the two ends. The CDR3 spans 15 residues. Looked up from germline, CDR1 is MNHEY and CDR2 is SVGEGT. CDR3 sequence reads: CASSYSSISYNEQFF. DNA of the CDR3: TGTGCCAGCAGTTACTCTTCGATCTCCTACAATGAGCAGTTCTTC.

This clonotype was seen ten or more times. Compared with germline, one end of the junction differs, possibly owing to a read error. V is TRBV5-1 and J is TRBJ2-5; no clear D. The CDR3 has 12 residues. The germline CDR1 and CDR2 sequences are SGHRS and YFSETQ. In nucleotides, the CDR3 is TGTGCCAGCAGCTTAGGGCAGGAGACCCAGTACTTC. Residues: CASSLGQETQYF.

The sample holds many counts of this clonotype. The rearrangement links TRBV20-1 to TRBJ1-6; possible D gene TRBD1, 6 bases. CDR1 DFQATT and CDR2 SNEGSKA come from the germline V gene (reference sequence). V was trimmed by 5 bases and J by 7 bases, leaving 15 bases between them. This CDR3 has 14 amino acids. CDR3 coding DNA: TGCAGTGCTTACCCAGGACAGACAAATTCACCCCTCCACTTT. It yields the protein CSAYPGQTNSPLHF.

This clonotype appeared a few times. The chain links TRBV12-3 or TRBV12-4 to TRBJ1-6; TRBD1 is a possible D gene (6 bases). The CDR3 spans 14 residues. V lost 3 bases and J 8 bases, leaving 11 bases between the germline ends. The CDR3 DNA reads TGTGCCAGCAGTTTTTTAGGGGGGGATTCACCCCTCCACTTT. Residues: CASSFLGGDSPLHF.

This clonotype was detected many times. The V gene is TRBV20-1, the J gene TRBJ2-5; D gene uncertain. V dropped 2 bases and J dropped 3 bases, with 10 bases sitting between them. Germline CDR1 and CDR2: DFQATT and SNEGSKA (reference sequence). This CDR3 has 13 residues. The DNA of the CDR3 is TGCAGTGCTAGAATCCATCGGAAAGAGACCCAGTACTTC. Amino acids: CSARIHRKETQYF.

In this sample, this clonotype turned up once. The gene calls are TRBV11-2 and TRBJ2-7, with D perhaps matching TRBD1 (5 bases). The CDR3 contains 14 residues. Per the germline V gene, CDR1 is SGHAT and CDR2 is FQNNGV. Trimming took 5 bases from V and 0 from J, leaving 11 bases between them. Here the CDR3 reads CASSPIRVSYEQYF. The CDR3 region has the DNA TGTGCCAGCAGCCCAATCAGGGTCTCCTACGAGCAGTACTTC. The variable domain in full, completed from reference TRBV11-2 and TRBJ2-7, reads EAGVAQSPRYKIIEKRQSVAFWCNPISGHATLYWYQQILGQGPKLLIQFQNNGVVDDSQLPKDRFSAERLKGVDSTLKIQPAKLEDSAVYLCASSPIRVSYEQYFGPGTRLTVT.

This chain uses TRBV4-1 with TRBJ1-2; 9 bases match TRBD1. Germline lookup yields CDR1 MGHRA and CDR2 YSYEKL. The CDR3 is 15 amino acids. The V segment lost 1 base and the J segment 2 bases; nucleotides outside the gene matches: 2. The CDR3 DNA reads TGCGCCAGCAGCCAAGGACAGGGGGAGAACTATGGCTACACCTTC. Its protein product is CASSQGQGENYGYTF.

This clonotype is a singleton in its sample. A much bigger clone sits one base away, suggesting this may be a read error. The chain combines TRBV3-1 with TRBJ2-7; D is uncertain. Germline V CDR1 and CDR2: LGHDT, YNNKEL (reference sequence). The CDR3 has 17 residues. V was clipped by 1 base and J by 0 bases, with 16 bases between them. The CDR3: CASSQGMGCRNSYEQYF. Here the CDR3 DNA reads TGTGCCAGCAGCCAAGGAATGGGGTGCCGGAACTCCTACGAGCAGTACTTC.

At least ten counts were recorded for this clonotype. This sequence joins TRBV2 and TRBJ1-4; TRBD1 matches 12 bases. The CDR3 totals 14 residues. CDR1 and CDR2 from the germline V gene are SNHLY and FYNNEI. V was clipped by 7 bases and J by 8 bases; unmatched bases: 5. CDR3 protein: CASNGDRGHEKLFF. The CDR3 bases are TGTGCCAGCAATGGGGACAGGGGGCACGAAAAACTGTTTTTT.

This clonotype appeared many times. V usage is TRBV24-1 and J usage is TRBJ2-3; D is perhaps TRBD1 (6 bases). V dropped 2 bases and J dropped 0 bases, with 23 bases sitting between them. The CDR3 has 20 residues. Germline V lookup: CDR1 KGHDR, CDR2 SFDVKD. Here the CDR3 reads CATSDSRITRDTGSTDTQYF. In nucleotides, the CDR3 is TGTGCCACCAGTGATTCTCGCATAACTCGGGACACAGGTAGCACAGATACGCAGTATTTT.

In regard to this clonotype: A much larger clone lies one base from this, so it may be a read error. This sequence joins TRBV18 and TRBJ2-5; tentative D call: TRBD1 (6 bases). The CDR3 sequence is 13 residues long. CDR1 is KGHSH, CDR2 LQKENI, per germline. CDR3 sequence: CAGSTGWQETQYF. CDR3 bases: TGTGCCGGCTCCACAGGGTGGCAAGAGACCCAGTACTTC.

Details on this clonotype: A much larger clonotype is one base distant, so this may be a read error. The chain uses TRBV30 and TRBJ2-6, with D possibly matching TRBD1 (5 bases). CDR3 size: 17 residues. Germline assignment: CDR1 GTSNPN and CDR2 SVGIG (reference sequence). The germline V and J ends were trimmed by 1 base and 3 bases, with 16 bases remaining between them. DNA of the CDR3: TGTGCCTGGAGTGCATCAGGGTCTAGTGGTGGGGCCAACGTCCTGACTTTC. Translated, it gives CAWSASGSSGGANVLTF.

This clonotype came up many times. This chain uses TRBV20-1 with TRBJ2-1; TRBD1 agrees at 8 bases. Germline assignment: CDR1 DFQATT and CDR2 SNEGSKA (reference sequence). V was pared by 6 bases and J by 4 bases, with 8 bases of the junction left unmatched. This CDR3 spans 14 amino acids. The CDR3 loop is CSASGTGGYNEQFF. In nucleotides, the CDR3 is TGCAGTGCCTCCGGGACAGGAGGATACAATGAGCAGTTCTTC.

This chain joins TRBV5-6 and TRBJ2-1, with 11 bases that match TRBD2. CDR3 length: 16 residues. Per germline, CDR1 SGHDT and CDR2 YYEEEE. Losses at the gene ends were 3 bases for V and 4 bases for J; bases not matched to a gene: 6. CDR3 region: CASSYVTSGRYNEQFF. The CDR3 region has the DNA TGTGCCAGCAGCTACGTTACTAGCGGGAGATACAATGAGCAGTTCTTC. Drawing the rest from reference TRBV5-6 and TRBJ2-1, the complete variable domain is DAGVTQSPTHLIKTRGQQVTLRCSPKSGHDTVSWYQQALGQGPQFIFQYYEEEERQRGNFPDRFSGHQFPNYSSELNVNALLLGDSALYLCASSYVTSGRYNEQFFGPGTRLTVL.

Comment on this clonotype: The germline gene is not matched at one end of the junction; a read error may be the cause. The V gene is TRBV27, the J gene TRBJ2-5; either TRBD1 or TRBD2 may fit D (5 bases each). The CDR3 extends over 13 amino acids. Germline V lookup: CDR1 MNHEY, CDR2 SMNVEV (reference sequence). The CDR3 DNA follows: TGTGCCAGCAGGTTATCAGAGGGGGAGACCCAGTACTTC. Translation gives CASRLSEGETQYF.

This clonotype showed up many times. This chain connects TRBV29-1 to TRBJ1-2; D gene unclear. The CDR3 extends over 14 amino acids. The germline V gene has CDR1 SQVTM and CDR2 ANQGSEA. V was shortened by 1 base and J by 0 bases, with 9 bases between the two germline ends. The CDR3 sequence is CSVEGQAPNYGYTF. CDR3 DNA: TGCAGCGTTGAAGGACAAGCCCCTAACTATGGCTACACCTTC.

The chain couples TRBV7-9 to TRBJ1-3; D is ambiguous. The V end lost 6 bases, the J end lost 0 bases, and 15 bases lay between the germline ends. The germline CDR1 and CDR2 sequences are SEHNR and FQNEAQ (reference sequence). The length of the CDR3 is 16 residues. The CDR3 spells CASRLGLADSGNTIYF. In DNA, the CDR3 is TGTGCCAGCAGGCTCGGACTGGCAGACTCTGGAAACACCATATATTTT.

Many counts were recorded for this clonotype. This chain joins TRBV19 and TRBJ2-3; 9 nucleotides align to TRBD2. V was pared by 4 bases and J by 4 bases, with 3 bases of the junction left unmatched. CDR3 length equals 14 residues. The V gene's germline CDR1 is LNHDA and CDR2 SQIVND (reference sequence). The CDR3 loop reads CASSTAGGADTQYF. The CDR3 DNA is TGTGCCAGTAGTACAGCGGGAGGAGCAGATACGCAGTATTTT.

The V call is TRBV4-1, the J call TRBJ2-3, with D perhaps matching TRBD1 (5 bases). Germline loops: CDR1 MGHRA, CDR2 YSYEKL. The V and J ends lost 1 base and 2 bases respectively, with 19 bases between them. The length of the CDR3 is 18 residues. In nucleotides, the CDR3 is TGCGCCAGCAGCCAAGTGGAATGGGGCGCACCTCTCACAGATACGCAGTATTTT. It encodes CASSQVEWGAPLTDTQYF.

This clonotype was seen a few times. Here the CDR3 reads CASSLTGTGLEETQYF. DNA for the CDR3: TGTGCCAGCAGTCTCACCGGGACAGGGCTGGAAGAGACCCAGTACTTC. This chain connects TRBV28 to TRBJ2-5; 9 bases line up with TRBD1. Per germline, CDR1 MDHEN and CDR2 SYDVKM. After removal of 5 bases from V and 3 bases from J, the junction contained 10 bases not matched to a gene. The CDR3 is made up of 16 amino acids.